Reported below is one TCR beta chain. This clone was seen only once. Its antigen target is currently unknown. No quality values exist for individual bases; no much larger clone is one base distant. The immunoSEQ Assay, a bias-controlled multiplex PCR, was used to amplify TCRbeta CDR3 regions from genomic DNA. The original methods were these. Within the assay, amplification of reference gene primers was used to estimate how many nucleated cells each sample contained. Sequence reads were collapsed and filtered to measure the absolute abundance of every unique TCRbeta CDR3 rearrangement. For each sample, productive Simpson clonality was calculated by taking the square root of Simpson's diversity index across productive rearrangements. The immuneACCESS repertoire file appears here via TCRdb, limited to in-frame rearrangements. These files lack a portion of the clones; in checked studies, under half of the deficit traces to unresolved V genes, and the cause of the others is not known. V and J calls and clone size come straight from that table; D and trimming were deduced from the DNA. In all, the sample holds around 330,000 clones, and 85% of those were seen once. Together, the top ten hold 1.5% to 2% of the sample.

Taken from cysteine to phenylalanine, the CDR3 has 16 residues. Only the CDR3 part of the read is kept: 48 bases, read in frame from the first base. For CDR1 and CDR2, the germline V gene (reference sequence) lists LNHNV and YYDKDF. V lost 5 bases and J lost 8 bases; the stretch between them is 24 bases long. This sample stems from a study of blood T cell repertoires in COVID-19 (TCRdb year 2020). With respect to the entire study: The collaborator samples originated in the United States, Italy and Spain and spanned the acute and convalescent phases of COVID-19. The prospective study material was composed of cDNA or gDNA derived from T cells, B-cell-depleted T cells, or PBMCs. Subjects who had been exposed to COVID-19, were actively infected with it, or had recovered from it provided the deeply sampled blood TCRbeta repertoires that made up the dataset. A freely available public database, intended as a resource for researchers studying the immune response to SARS-CoV-2, is where the repertoires were released. Samples were obtained from the ongoing ImmuneRACE study (first 160 participants) and from 1,254 subjects provided by 6 global collaborators. The sample metadata nearly always contained a de-identified subject ID, COVID-19 status, age in years and sex. HLA class I and class II types, where available, came from metadata supplied by the sample provider rather than from assay-based typing.

Study-wide conclusions, independent of this receptor: The amount of clinical and demographic metadata varied by source and participant and was provided uncurated.

Participants in the prospective study were aged roughly 18 to 89 years, lived in over 20 United States geographic areas, and enrolled through a virtual design. To assign participants to cohorts, the prospective study relied on clinical history that participants themselves reported in a screening survey and a study questionnaire. A participant counted as exposed if, within 2 weeks of entering the study, that participant had been in contact with someone who had a PCR-confirmed or clinician-diagnosed COVID-19 case. Each participant in the prospective study had whole blood, serum and a nasopharyngeal or oropharyngeal swab collected by mobile phlebotomists. Over an approximately 2-month period, participants in the prospective study had the option of providing additional blood draws and questionnaires. Before DNA extraction, prospective study blood samples were shipped either frozen or at room temperature.

The receptor was derived from a woman aged 25 to 39 who had been exposed to COVID-19. Sequencing used PBMCs or T cells enriched from blood (not recorded which). The chain joins TRBV15 to TRBJ1-2; the best D guess is TRBD1, with 6 bases matching. The DNA is TGTGCCACCAGCCCCAGTAAGGCACAGGGAAGAGGAGGCTACACCTTC. Translated, it gives CATSPSKAQGRGGYTF.